This T cell receptor (beta chain) derives from a study of post-analysis software for immune sequencing data. On this clonotype itself: Its antigen is unidentified.

Findings and caveats of the study: Under F measure analysis, samples from one preparation batch co-clustered strongly.

cDNA libraries for TCR beta contained unique molecular identifiers. Each CDR3 protein is one row after TCRdb ran MiXCR on the PCR reads. The sample holds about 770,000 distinct CDR3 sequences, just over 45% seen once. The sequenced sample consisted of blood. This clonotype originated in a girl between 5 and 17 years old with multiple sclerosis.

The CDR3 DNA is TGTGCCAGTAGTATTGGTGGTGGGGGCAACGAGCAGTACTTC. It yields the protein CASSIGGGGNEQYF. The chain carries TRBV19 and TRBJ2-7; TRBD1 is a possible D gene (6 bases). This CDR3 has 14 residues. V was shortened by 3 bases and J by 5 bases, with 14 bases between the two germline ends. In germline, CDR1 is LNHDA, CDR2 SQIVND (reference sequence).